The source of this T cell receptor (beta chain) is a study of OX40 agonist ivuxolimab in advanced cancers. TCRdb's table, derived via immunoSEQ multiplex PCR, lists solely in-frame clones and lacks some. The sample consists of tens of thousands of clones, more than 85% of them appearing once. This CDR3 region has 15 residues. Deletions cut 1 base from V and 4 bases from J, with 8 bases between. CDR1 and CDR2 (germline): SGHVS, FNYEAQ. The V gene is TRBV7-6, the J gene TRBJ2-6; D not certain. Material: CD4+ or CD8+ T cells sorted from blood, obtained in a trial of the OX40 agonist ivuxolimab. The origin of this receptor is an adult with an advanced solid tumor such as melanoma, head and neck, liver or kidney cancer. The CDR3 nucleotides read TGTGCCAGCAGCTTAGAAGGGTCCGGGGCCAACGTCCTGACTTTC. Its protein product is CASSLEGSGANVLTF.